This TCR beta chain was retrieved from a study of T cells in tuberculosis. Sequencing was performed with immunoSEQ multiplex PCR; in TCRdb, only in-frame clones are kept and a portion is missing. The sample lists 30,000 or so clones, about 95% occurring once. The sample comprised PBMCs. This TCR was recovered from a donor between 10 and 29 years old with latent tuberculosis or without tuberculosis infection.

CDR3 bases: TGTGCCAGCAGCTTACCAGGGGGCGCGAACTATGGCTACACCTTC. Translating gives CASSLPGGANYGYTF. J is TRBJ1-2 and V is TRBV5-5; 8 nucleotides match TRBD1. The CDR3 length is 15 residues. Per germline, CDR1 SGHKS and CDR2 YYEKEE (reference sequence). V was pared by 2 bases and J by 2 bases, with 5 bases of the junction left unmatched.